This T cell receptor beta chain was sequenced in a study of regulatory T cells in long-lasting Graves disease. This clonotype appeared many times. CDR3 regions were amplified by Arm-PCR using iRepertoire HTBI primers to build TCR beta libraries. MiXCR was run by TCRdb on the multiplex PCR reads, yielding one entry per CDR3 protein. The sample includes some 410,000 distinct CDR3 sequences, about 16% seen only once; the top ten take about 10%. Time point of the sample: newly diagnosed GD, antithyroid drugs for less than 3 months. Following extraction of RNA from PBMCs, that RNA was used to make the TCR library. CDR3 length: 13 amino acids. In germline, CDR1 is MNHEY, CDR2 SVGAGI. The V and J ends lost 3 bases and 7 bases respectively, with 11 bases between them. The sample also formed part of further work on T cells in Graves' hyperthyroidism and ophthalmopathy.

The material was peripheral blood mononuclear cells (PBMCs), obtained at new diagnosis, from a patient treated with antithyroid drugs. This clonotype originated in a woman aged 30 to 39 with Graves disease. This chain uses TRBV6-5 with TRBJ2-3; D unresolved. This chain's CDR3 is CASSYSTRNTQYF. CDR3 sequence (DNA): TGTGCCAGCAGTTATTCTACCCGGAATACGCAGTATTTT.